The rows below give T cell receptor beta chains drawn from one sample of a study of CD8 T cells in Susac syndrome. One entry per CDR3 protein results from TCRdb running MiXCR on the immunoSEQ multiplex PCR reads. The data hold approximately 200,000 distinct CDR3 sequences, with more than 90% observed a single time. The sequenced sample was CD4+ T cells from PBMCs. The receptor set was obtained from a human donor with multiple sclerosis. Each CDR3 is given with its conserved first and last residue. D genes are given only for firm matches. Some rows mark clone size as missing; the rest say once, few, many or name a class of expanded clone.

TRBV4-1	TRBJ2-7	.	.	TGCGCCAGCAGCCAAGCACAGGGTTCCAAGCCTTACGAGCAGTACTTC	CASSQAQGSKPYEQYF
TRBV3-1	TRBJ1-2	.	TRBD1	TGTGCCAGCAGGCCGGGGACAGCCTATGGCTACACCTTC	CASRPGTAYGYTF
TRBV15	TRBJ2-5	.	TRBD2	TGTGCCACCAGCAGACTAGCGGCTCCCGAGGGGGAGACCCAGTACTTC	CATSRLAAPEGETQYF
TRBV4-1	TRBJ2-1	.	TRBD1	TGCGCCAGCAGCTCCCGGGACAGGTCAACTAATGAGCAGTTCTTC	CASSSRDRSTNEQFF
TRBV5-4	TRBJ1-2	.	.	TGTGCCAGCGGGACTATAGGAGGCTACACCTTC	CASGTIGGYTF
TRBV25-1	TRBJ1-1	.	.	TGTGCCAGTTCCCTTAGCGGGGCCACTGAAGCTTTCTTT	CASSLSGATEAFF
TRBV20-1	TRBJ2-7	.	.	TGCAGTGCTAGTCTCCGAGGGGGCTCCTACGAGCAGTACTTC	CSASLRGGSYEQYF
TRBV27	TRBJ2-7	.	.	TGTGCCAGCAGTCCCCCGGGATACGAGCAGTACTTC	CASSPPGYEQYF
TRBV27	TRBJ2-1	.	TRBD2	TGTGCCAGCAGTTTGAGGACTAGCGGTGTTTCGGTGCAGTTCTTC	CASSLRTSGVSVQFF
TRBV20-1	TRBJ1-2	.	.	TGCAGTTCTCAGGAGGCCAACTATGGCTACACCTTC	CSSQEANYGYTF
TRBV15	TRBJ2-3	.	.	TGTGCCACCAGCAGAGAGGCCAGCGCAGGGGATACGCAGTATTTT	CATSREASAGDTQYF
TRBV3-1	TRBJ2-7	.	.	TGTGCCAGCAGCTTACATAACTACGAGCAGTACTTC	CASSLHNYEQYF
TRBV12-3/TRBV12-4	TRBJ2-7	.	TRBD2	TGTGCCAGCAGTGGACTAGCGGGAGGCTACGAGCAGTACTTC	CASSGLAGGYEQYF
TRBV28	TRBJ2-7	.	.	TGTGCCAGCAGTTTTAGGGACTCGGGACGTTACGAGCAGTACTTC	CASSFRDSGRYEQYF
TRBV7-9	TRBJ1-6	.	.	TGTGCCAGCAGCTTAGAGACAGTTAATTCACCCCTCCACTTT	CASSLETVNSPLHF
TRBV29-1	TRBJ1-4	once	.	TGCAGCGTTGAATTGAGGCAGGGAATCGAAAAACTGTTTTTT	CSVELRQGIEKLFF
TRBV12-3/TRBV12-4	TRBJ2-7	.	TRBD1	TGTGCCAGCAGCCGGGACAGGGGGTCCGGGTACTTC	CASSRDRGSGYF
TRBV13	TRBJ1-6	.	.	TGTGCCAGCAGCCCCAGCGTCCGGAGCTCGGCCCCTCGATCACCCCTCCACTTT	CASSPSVRSSAPRSPLHF
TRBV19	TRBJ1-1	.	.	TGTGCCTCCAGAGGGGCGAACACTGAAGCTTTCTTT	CASRGANTEAFF
TRBV3-1	TRBJ1-6	.	.	TGTGCCAGCACCAGGGGAGGGGGAGGTTCACCCCTCCACTTT	CASTRGGGGSPLHF
TRBV5-4	TRBJ1-1	.	.	TGTGCCAGCAGCTTGGCTCCGAGGAACACTGAAGCTTTCTTT	CASSLAPRNTEAFF
TRBV5-1	TRBJ1-1	.	TRBD1	TGCGCCAGCAGCCACGGGACAGGGGGCACCACTGAAGCTTTCTTT	CASSHGTGGTTEAFF
TRBV7-2	TRBJ2-7	.	.	TGTGCCAGCACTCACACCAGGGGTTACGAGCAGTACTTC	CASTHTRGYEQYF